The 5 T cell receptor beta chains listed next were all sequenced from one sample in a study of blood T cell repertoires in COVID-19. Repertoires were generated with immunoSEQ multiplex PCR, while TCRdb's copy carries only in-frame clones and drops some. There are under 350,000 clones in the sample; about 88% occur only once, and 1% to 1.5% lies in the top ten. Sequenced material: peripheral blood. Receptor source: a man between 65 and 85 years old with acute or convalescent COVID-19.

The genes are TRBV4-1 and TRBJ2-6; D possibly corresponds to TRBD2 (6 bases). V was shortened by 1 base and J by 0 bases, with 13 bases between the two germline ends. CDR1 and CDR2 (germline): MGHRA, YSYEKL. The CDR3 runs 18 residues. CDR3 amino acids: CASSQGAHGSSGANVLTF. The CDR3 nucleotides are TGCGCCAGCAGCCAAGGTGCCCACGGGAGCTCTGGGGCCAACGTCCTGACTTTC.

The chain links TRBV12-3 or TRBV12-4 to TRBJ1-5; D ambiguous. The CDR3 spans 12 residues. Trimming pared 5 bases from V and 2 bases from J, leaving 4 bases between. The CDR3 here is CASSIGNQPQHF. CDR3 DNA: TGTGCCAGCAGTATCGGCAATCAGCCCCAGCATTTT.

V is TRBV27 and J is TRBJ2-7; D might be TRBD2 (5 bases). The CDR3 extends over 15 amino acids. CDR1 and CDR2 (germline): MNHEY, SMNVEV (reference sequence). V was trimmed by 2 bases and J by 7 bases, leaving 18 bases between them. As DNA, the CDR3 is TGTGCCAGCAGTTTAAACCCCGCCCCCACGGGGGAGCAGTACTTC. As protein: CASSLNPAPTGEQYF.

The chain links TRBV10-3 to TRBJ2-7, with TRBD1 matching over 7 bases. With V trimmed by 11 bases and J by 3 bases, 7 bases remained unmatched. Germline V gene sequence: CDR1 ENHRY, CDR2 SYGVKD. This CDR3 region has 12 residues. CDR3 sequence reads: CASSGGIYEQYF. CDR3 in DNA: TGTGCCTCTTCAGGGGGTATCTACGAGCAGTACTTC.

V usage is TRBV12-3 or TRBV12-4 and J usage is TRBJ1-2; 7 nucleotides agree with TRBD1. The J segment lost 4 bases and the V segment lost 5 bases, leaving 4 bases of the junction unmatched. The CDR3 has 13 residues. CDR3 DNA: TGTGCCAGCAGTCCCCGACAGGGCTATGGCTACACCTTC. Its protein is CASSPRQGYGYTF.